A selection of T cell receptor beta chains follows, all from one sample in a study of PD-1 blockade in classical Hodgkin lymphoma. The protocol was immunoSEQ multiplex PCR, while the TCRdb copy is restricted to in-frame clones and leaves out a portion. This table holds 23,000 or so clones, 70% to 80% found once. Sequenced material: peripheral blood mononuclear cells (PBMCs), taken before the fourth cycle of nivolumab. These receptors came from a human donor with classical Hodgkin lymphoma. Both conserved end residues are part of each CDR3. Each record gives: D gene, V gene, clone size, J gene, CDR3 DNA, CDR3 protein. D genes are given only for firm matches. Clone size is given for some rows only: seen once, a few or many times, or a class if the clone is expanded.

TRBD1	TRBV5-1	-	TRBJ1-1	TGCGCCAGCAGCTCGGACAGGGTTGAAGCTTTCTTT	CASSSDRVEAFF
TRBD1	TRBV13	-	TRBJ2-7	TGTGCCAGCAGCTCGACAGGGGGCTTGGTCTACGAGCAGTACTTC	CASSSTGGLVYEQYF
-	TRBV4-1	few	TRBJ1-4	TGCGCCAGCAGCCAAAATTGGGGGGCTACACGCTTAAATGAAAAACTGTTTTTT	CASSQNWGATRLNEKLFF
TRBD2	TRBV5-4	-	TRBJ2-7	TGTGCCAGCAGCTTGCCTAGCGGGTCCCACGAGCAGTACTTC	CASSLPSGSHEQYF
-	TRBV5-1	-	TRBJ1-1	TGCGCCAGCAGCTTCCGGGACGGGCAGAACACTGAAGCTTTCTTT	CASSFRDGQNTEAFF
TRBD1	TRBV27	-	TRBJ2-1	TGTGCCAGCAGTCAAATGACAGGGTTGGGTATTTCGGGTTACAATGAGCAGTTCTTC	CASSQMTGLGISGYNEQFF
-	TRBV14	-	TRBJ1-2	TGTGCCAGCAGCCAAGATTGGGGGGGGCCCGGTTATGGCTACACCTTC	CASSQDWGGPGYGYTF
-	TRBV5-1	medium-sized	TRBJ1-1	TGCGCCAGCAGCTTAACAGGACTCGAGAACACTGAAGCTTTCTTT	CASSLTGLENTEAFF
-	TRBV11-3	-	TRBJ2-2	TGTGCCAGCAGCTTAGGGAGCTGGACAGCGAACACCGGGGAGCTGTTTTTT	CASSLGSWTANTGELFF
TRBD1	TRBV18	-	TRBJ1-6	TGTGCCAGCTCATCCCAGGGGGCCTCCTATAATTCACCCCTCCACTTT	CASSSQGASYNSPLHF
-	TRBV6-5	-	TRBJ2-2	TGTGCCAGCAGACCGGGACACAAGAACACCGGGGAGCTGTTTTTT	CASRPGHKNTGELFF
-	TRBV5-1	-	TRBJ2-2	TGCGCCAGCAGCTTCGAGGGGGTTACGAACACCGGGGAGCTGTTTTTT	CASSFEGVTNTGELFF
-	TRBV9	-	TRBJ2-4	TGTGCCAGCAGCACGATACCAACTTCAAACATTCAGTACTTC	CASSTIPTSNIQYF
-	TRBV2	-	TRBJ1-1	TGTGCCAGCAGTGAGGCAGGGATGGCTTTCTTT	CASSEAGMAFF
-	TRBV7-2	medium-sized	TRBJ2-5	TGTGCCAGCAGCCGTAATGGGGGGGCGCCGGAAGAGACCCAGTACTTC	CASSRNGGAPEETQYF
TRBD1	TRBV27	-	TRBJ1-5	TGTGCCAGCAGTTTATTAGGGGACAGAGGGGGGAATCAGCCCCAGCATTTT	CASSLLGDRGGNQPQHF
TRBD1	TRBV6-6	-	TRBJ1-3	TGTGCCAGCAAAACAGGGGTGGCGGGAAACACCATATATTTT	CASKTGVAGNTIYF
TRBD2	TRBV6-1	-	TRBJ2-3	TGTGCCAGCAGTGAAAGCGGGGGGCTCACAGATACGCAGTATTTT	CASSESGGLTDTQYF
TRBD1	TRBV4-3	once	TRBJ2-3	TGCGCCAGCAGCCAAGAAGCCCACAGGGGGGTGGATACGCAGTATTTT	CASSQEAHRGVDTQYF
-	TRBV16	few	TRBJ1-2	TGTGCCAGCAGCCAAACGTCACTCTATGGCTACACCTTC	CASSQTSLYGYTF
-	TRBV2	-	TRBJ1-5	TGTGCCAGCAGCGGGCAGGGACCCAATCAGCCCCAGCATTTT	CASSGQGPNQPQHF
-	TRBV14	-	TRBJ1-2	TGTGCCAGCAGCCCCGGACCCCGCGAAGGCTATGGCTACACCTTC	CASSPGPREGYGYTF
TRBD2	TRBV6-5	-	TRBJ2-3	TGTGCCAGCAGTTACCGCCGGGAGGGGTCTTATACGCAGTATTTT	CASSYRREGSYTQYF
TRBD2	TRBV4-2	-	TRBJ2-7	TGTGCCAGCAGCCAAGATCGGGGGGATTCGAGTTTCGAGCAGTACTTC	CASSQDRGDSSFEQYF
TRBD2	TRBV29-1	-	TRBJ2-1	TGCAGCGTTGAAGATCCGGGACTAGCATTCCATCAGTTCTTC	CSVEDPGLAFHQFF
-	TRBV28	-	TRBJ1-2	TGTGCCAGCAGTTCCCCCCGGGACAACTATGGCTACACCTTC	CASSSPRDNYGYTF
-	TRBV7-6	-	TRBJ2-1	TGTGCCAGCAGCTTATATCGTGGAGGGGTCAATGAGCAGTTCTTC	CASSLYRGGVNEQFF
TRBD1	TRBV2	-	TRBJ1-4	TGTGCCAGCAGCAAACAGGGGGGGGATGAAAAACTGTTTTTT	CASSKQGGDEKLFF
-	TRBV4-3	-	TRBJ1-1	TGCGCCAGCAGCCGAGAGATCGACGGATACACTGAAGCTTTCTTT	CASSREIDGYTEAFF
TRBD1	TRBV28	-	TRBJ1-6	TGTGCCAGCAGTACGGGACAGGCCCATAATTCACCCCTCCACTTT	CASSTGQAHNSPLHF
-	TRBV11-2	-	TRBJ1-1	TGTGCCAGCAGCTTAGGAGGGGCGGCTGTTATAGCTTTCTTT	CASSLGGAAVIAFF
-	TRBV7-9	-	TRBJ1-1	TGTGCCAGCAGCTTATATACCACGCGAGCTTTCTTT	CASSLYTTRAFF
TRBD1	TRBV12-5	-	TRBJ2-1	TGTGCTAGTGAGGGGACAGTAGAAAATGAGCAGTTCTTC	CASEGTVENEQFF
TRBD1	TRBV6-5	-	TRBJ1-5	TGTGCCAGCAGCGTCGGACAGGGGGCTAATCAGCCCCAGCATTTT	CASSVGQGANQPQHF
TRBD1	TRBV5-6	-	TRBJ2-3	TGTGCCAGCAGCTCCCAGGGGGTCTGGGATACGCAGTATTTT	CASSSQGVWDTQYF
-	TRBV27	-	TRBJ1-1	TGTGCCAGCAGACCCCACCGCGCAGGGATGAACACTGAAGCTTTCTTT	CASRPHRAGMNTEAFF
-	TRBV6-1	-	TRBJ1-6	TGTGCCAGCAGTGAACTGGGACTTAATTCACCCCTCCACTTT	CASSELGLNSPLHF
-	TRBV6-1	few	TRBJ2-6	TGTGCCAGCAGTGAACGAGGGAGCAGCTCTGGGGCCAACGTCCTGACTTTC	CASSERGSSSGANVLTF
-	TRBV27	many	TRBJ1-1	TGTGCCAGCAGGGCAGAGGAGGGGAACACTGAAGCTTTCTTT	CASRAEEGNTEAFF
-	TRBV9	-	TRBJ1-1	TGTGCCAGCAGCCCGTATCCAGGACGGGCTGAAGCTTTCTTT	CASSPYPGRAEAFF
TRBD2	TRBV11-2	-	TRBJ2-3	TGTGCCAGCAGCTTCACACGGACTAGGACAGATACGCAGTATTTT	CASSFTRTRTDTQYF
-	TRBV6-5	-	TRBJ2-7	TGTGCCAGCAGTCGGGGATCCTTCTACGAGCAGTACTTC	CASSRGSFYEQYF